These T cell receptor beta chains were read from a single sample in a study of blood T cell repertoires in COVID-19. Measured with immunoSEQ multiplex PCR; TCRdb has only the in-frame clones, and not every one. The top ten clones hold 5.9% of a sample with tens of thousands of clones, around 85% of them seen once. Sequencing was performed on peripheral blood. The origin of the receptors is a woman in her sixties or seventies with acute or convalescent COVID-19. Both conserved end residues are part of each CDR3. The D gene is left open where the match is weak. Only part of the rows carry a size: once, few, many, or a class if the clone is expanded.

NA	NA	TRBJ1-2	TRBV15	TGTGCCACCAGCAGGGACACGGGCCGTGGCTACACCTTC	CATSRDTGRGYTF
TRBD1	NA	TRBJ1-4	TRBV5-1	TGCGCCAGCAGCTTGACCGGGACAGGGGACGAAAAACTGTTTTTT	CASSLTGTGDEKLFF
NA	NA	TRBJ1-2	TRBV19	TGTGCCAGTAGTTTGGACGGTACACTAGGGTATGGCTACACCTTC	CASSLDGTLGYGYTF
TRBD2	NA	TRBJ2-1	TRBV6-5	TGTGCCAGCAAAAGAGCGGGGGCCCTGCGGAATGAGCAGTTCTTC	CASKRAGALRNEQFF
NA	NA	TRBJ2-1	TRBV7-8	TGTGCCAGCAGCTTAGGAACCGAGTACAATGAGCAGTTCTTC	CASSLGTEYNEQFF
NA	NA	TRBJ2-2	TRBV12-5	TGTGCTAGTGGTTTGGTTTTAGCGGCGAACACCGGGGAGCTGTTTTTT	CASGLVLAANTGELFF
TRBD1	NA	TRBJ2-1	TRBV11-1	TGTGCCAGCAGCTTCCGGACAGGGGGAGGTGAGCAGTTCTTC	CASSFRTGGGEQFF
TRBD1	NA	TRBJ1-1	TRBV7-9	TGTGCCAGCAGCTTAGTAGGGACAGGGGGCACTGAAGCTTTCTTT	CASSLVGTGGTEAFF
TRBD2	NA	TRBJ2-5	TRBV14	TGTGCCAGCAGCCAGAACAGCGGGAGTGCAGAGACCCAGTACTTC	CASSQNSGSAETQYF
NA	NA	TRBJ1-1	TRBV11-1	TGTGCCAGCAGTTATCGGACTGAAGCTTTCTTT	CASSYRTEAFF
TRBD1	NA	TRBJ2-3	TRBV7-2	TGTGCCAGCAGCTCCACCGGGACAGGGGGCGCAGATACGCAGTATTTT	CASSSTGTGGADTQYF
NA	once	TRBJ2-2	TRBV11-1	TGTGCCAGCCGGGCGGGCCCGAACACCGGGGAGCTGTTTTTT	CASRAGPNTGELFF
NA	NA	TRBJ1-1	TRBV7-2	TGTGCCAGCAGAGGTGGGCACGGGAACACTGAAGCTTTCTTT	CASRGGHGNTEAFF
NA	NA	TRBJ2-1	TRBV30	TGTGCCTGGAGACGCGGGTCAAACTCCTACAATGAGCAGTTCTTC	CAWRRGSNSYNEQFF
NA	NA	TRBJ2-7	TRBV14	TGTGCCAGCAGCCAAGGGGGGCCGATCGAGCAGTACTTC	CASSQGGPIEQYF
NA	NA	TRBJ1-6	TRBV6-2/TRBV6-3	TGTGCCAGCAGCCAGCCGGGGACACATAATTCACCCCTCCACTTT	CASSQPGTHNSPLHF
NA	few	TRBJ1-1	TRBV9	TGTGCCAGCAGCGTAGAGGGGGGGCGGTTGAACACTGAAGCTTTCTTT	CASSVEGGRLNTEAFF
NA	NA	TRBJ1-1	TRBV7-3	TGTGCCAGCAGCCCAACCCCAGGACAGAACACTGAAGCTTTCTTT	CASSPTPGQNTEAFF
NA	NA	TRBJ2-5	TRBV18	TGTGCCAGCTCACCATCGCAAGAGACCCAGTACTTC	CASSPSQETQYF
TRBD2	once	TRBJ2-5	TRBV11-2	TGTGCCAGCAGCTTAGATGGGGGACTAGCGGGGGAAGAGACCCAGTACTTC	CASSLDGGLAGEETQYF
NA	NA	TRBJ1-5	TRBV27	TGTGCCAGCAGACTCAGGGAAACGAGCAATCAGCCCCAGCATTTT	CASRLRETSNQPQHF